The rows below give T cell receptor beta chains drawn from one sample of a study of blood T cell repertoires in COVID-19. Here immunoSEQ multiplex PCR was the method, and the copy in TCRdb shows in-frame clones only, minus some. This sample carries under 200,000 clones, 80% to 85% of them seen once, and the ten largest clones take about 4.9%. Material for sequencing was peripheral blood. Receptors were obtained from a woman in her thirties with acute or convalescent COVID-19. CDR3s include the opening cysteine and the closing phenylalanine or tryptophan. The D gene is left open where the match is weak. A row's size may be missing; if present it is once, few, many or a size class.

D gene	J gene	clone size	V gene	CDR3 protein	CDR3 DNA
TRBD2	TRBJ2-2	.	TRBV5-1	CASSIPGLAGTGELFF	TGCGCCAGCAGCATACCGGGACTAGCGGGGACCGGGGAGCTGTTTTTT
.	TRBJ1-4	.	TRBV3-1/TRBV3-2	CASSQLASGEKLFF	TGTGCCAGCAGCCAACTGGCGTCCGGGGAAAAACTGTTTTTT
TRBD1	TRBJ1-1	.	TRBV2	CASTIQRGQIAGNTEAFF	TGTGCCAGCACTATTCAGAGGGGGCAAATCGCAGGGAACACTGAAGCTTTCTTT
.	TRBJ1-3	.	TRBV6-4	CASSVEGVNSGNTIYF	TGTGCCAGCAGTGTCGAGGGGGTTAACTCTGGAAACACCATATATTTT
TRBD1	TRBJ2-1	once	TRBV29-1	CSAEGPGTGNNEQFF	TGCAGCGCAGAAGGCCCCGGGACAGGTAACAATGAGCAGTTCTTC
.	TRBJ2-1	.	TRBV5-1	CASLQGGNSYEQFF	TGCGCCAGCCTACAGGGGGGGAACTCTTATGAGCAGTTCTTC
.	TRBJ1-6	once	TRBV3-1/TRBV3-2	CASSLQGSWGSPLHF	TGTGCCAGCAGCCTACAGGGATCATGGGGTTCACCCCTCCACTTT
TRBD1	TRBJ2-1	.	TRBV6-5	CASSYSGQGNEQFF	TGTGCCAGCAGTTACTCGGGACAGGGAAATGAGCAGTTCTTC
.	TRBJ2-6	.	TRBV4-3	CASSQEGGSGANVLTF	TGCGCCAGCAGCCAAGAAGGAGGATCTGGGGCCAACGTCCTGACTTTC
.	TRBJ1-1	.	TRBV6-6	CASSSDTPNTEAFF	TGTGCCAGCAGTTCCGACACCCCGAACACTGAAGCTTTCTTT
.	TRBJ2-2	.	TRBV5-6	CASSLGLGARETGELFF	TGTGCCAGCAGCTTGGGTTTAGGGGCGCGAGAGACCGGGGAGCTGTTTTTT
.	TRBJ1-5	few	TRBV12-3/TRBV12-4	CASSLEENQPQHF	TGTGCCAGCAGTTTAGAAGAGAATCAGCCCCAGCATTTT
.	TRBJ2-5	.	TRBV5-6	CASSFAETQYF	TGTGCCAGCAGCTTTGCGGAGACCCAGTACTTC
TRBD1	TRBJ1-6	.	TRBV30	CAWARDRGSPLHF	TGTGCCTGGGCTCGGGACAGGGGTTCACCCCTCCACTTT
.	TRBJ1-3	once	TRBV7-8	CASSFSPGNTIYF	TGTGCCAGCAGCTTCAGTCCGGGAAACACCATATATTTT
.	TRBJ2-7	.	TRBV6-5	CASSYGQGKSYEQYF	TGTGCCAGCAGTTACGGGCAGGGCAAATCCTACGAGCAGTACTTC
TRBD2	TRBJ2-7	.	TRBV5-1	CASSLWAGVPYEQYF	TGCGCCAGCAGCTTGTGGGCGGGAGTCCCCTACGAGCAGTACTTC
.	TRBJ1-2	.	TRBV25-1	CASSVTGPRGYGYTF	TGTGCCAGCAGTGTTACAGGGCCGAGGGGGTATGGCTACACCTTC
.	TRBJ2-1	.	TRBV7-2	CASSALKGRHEQFF	TGTGCCAGCAGCGCTCTCAAGGGGAGGCATGAGCAGTTCTTC
TRBD2	TRBJ2-3	.	TRBV7-9	CASSLYGRENGTDTQYF	TGTGCCAGCAGCTTGTACGGGCGGGAGAACGGGACAGATACGCAGTATTTT
.	TRBJ1-5	few	TRBV25-1	CASSEYGGNQPQHF	TGTGCCAGCAGTGAATACGGCGGAAATCAGCCCCAGCATTTT
.	TRBJ2-7	.	TRBV5-1	CASSLDRTNYEQYF	TGCGCCAGCAGCTTGGACAGAACGAACTACGAGCAGTACTTC
TRBD1	TRBJ2-2	.	TRBV5-1	CASTDRTGGTNTGELFF	TGCGCCAGCACAGACCGTACAGGGGGAACAAACACCGGGGAGCTGTTTTTT
.	TRBJ2-1	.	TRBV9	CASSVDRTTYNEQFF	TGTGCCAGCAGCGTAGATCGGACTACCTACAATGAGCAGTTCTTC
.	TRBJ2-3	.	TRBV5-4	CASSLNPGSDTQYF	TGTGCCAGCAGCTTGAATCCGGGGTCAGATACGCAGTATTTT
TRBD1	TRBJ1-1	.	TRBV27	CASRIGQGATEAFF	TGTGCCAGCAGGATAGGACAGGGGGCCACTGAAGCTTTCTTT
.	TRBJ2-7	.	TRBV7-8	CASSLAGAGYEQYF	TGTGCCAGCAGCTTAGCGGGGGCAGGCTACGAGCAGTACTTC
.	TRBJ1-2	.	TRBV29-1	CSVDSGKVLGGYTF	TGCAGCGTTGACTCGGGAAAAGTACTGGGTGGCTACACCTTC
.	TRBJ1-3	.	TRBV19	CASSIPGAGNTIYF	TGTGCCAGTAGTATACCGGGGGCTGGAAACACCATATATTTT
.	TRBJ1-1	once	TRBV12-3/TRBV12-4	CASRSQIGSGAFF	TGTGCCAGCAGGTCCCAAATAGGGAGCGGAGCTTTCTTT
TRBD1	TRBJ1-1	.	TRBV11-2	CASSLDGGTGTTEAFF	TGTGCCAGCAGCTTAGATGGGGGGACAGGGACCACTGAAGCTTTCTTT
.	TRBJ2-2	few	TRBV27	CASRTQGVISAGELFF	TGTGCCAGCAGAACACAGGGTGTTATAAGCGCCGGGGAGCTGTTTTTT
.	TRBJ2-5	.	TRBV6-2/TRBV6-3	CASSRGKVRGTQYF	TGTGCCAGCAGTAGGGGGAAAGTTCGTGGGACCCAGTACTTC
TRBD1	TRBJ1-1	few	TRBV11-3	CASSPGTDTEAFF	TGTGCCAGCAGCCCGGGGACAGACACTGAAGCTTTCTTT
.	TRBJ1-6	.	TRBV29-1	CSVRVSYNSPLHF	TGCAGCGTGAGAGTCTCCTATAATTCACCCCTCCACTTT
.	TRBJ1-6	.	TRBV10-3	CAIRGLLQDSPLHF	TGTGCCATCAGGGGACTCCTCCAGGATTCACCCCTCCACTTT
TRBD1	TRBJ1-5	.	TRBV28	CASSLPTGIGVQPQHF	TGTGCCAGCAGTTTACCGACAGGGATCGGGGTTCAGCCCCAGCATTTT
TRBD2	TRBJ2-7	.	TRBV27	CASRLAGGPLYEQYF	TGTGCCAGCAGACTGGCGGGAGGGCCCCTCTACGAGCAGTACTTC
.	TRBJ2-2	.	TRBV18	CASSHPSENTGELFF	TGTGCCAGCTCACATCCTAGCGAGAACACCGGGGAGCTGTTTTTT
.	TRBJ1-4	.	TRBV4-2	CASSLDSRNEKLFF	TGTGCCAGCAGCCTCGACAGTCGGAATGAAAAACTGTTTTTT
.	TRBJ1-1	.	TRBV29-1	CSVEAGGNTEAFF	TGCAGCGTTGAGGCGGGGGGGAACACTGAAGCTTTCTTT
TRBD2	TRBJ2-1	.	TRBV10-2	CASSETRTSGRNEQFF	TGCGCCAGCAGTGAGACAAGGACTAGCGGGAGGAATGAGCAGTTCTTC
.	TRBJ2-1	.	TRBV4-2	CASSPFGDSEVNEQFF	TGTGCCAGCAGCCCCTTCGGGGACTCCGAAGTCAATGAGCAGTTCTTC
.	TRBJ1-1	few	TRBV5-4	CASSLPDSPAFF	TGTGCCAGCAGCTTGCCGGACAGCCCCGCTTTCTTT
.	TRBJ1-5	.	TRBV3-1/TRBV3-2	CASTPVGTHQKVTQHF	TGTGCCAGCACCCCGGTCGGGACACATCAGAAAGTGACCCAGCATTTT
.	TRBJ2-7	.	TRBV21-1	CASSALRFEQYF	TGTGCCAGCAGCGCCCTACGATTCGAGCAGTACTTC
.	TRBJ2-3	.	TRBV5-1	CASSPTRRALGRATFTDTQYF	TGCGCCAGCAGCCCTACTCGCCGGGCCCTGGGCAGGGCCACATTCACAGATACGCAGTATTTT
.	TRBJ1-2	.	TRBV18	CASSPGASGYGYTF	TGTGCCAGCTCACCGGGGGCCAGCGGCTATGGCTACACCTTC
.	TRBJ1-1	few	TRBV7-9	CASSLTGRRGMNTEAFF	TGTGCCAGCAGCTTAACAGGGCGTCGGGGTATGAACACTGAAGCTTTCTTT
.	TRBJ2-3	once	TRBV7-3	CASSLNRDTQYF	TGTGCCAGCAGCTTAAACAGGGATACGCAGTATTTT
TRBD1	TRBJ2-2	.	TRBV28	CASSSRQGAVFGELFF	TGTGCCAGCAGTTCGAGACAGGGGGCGGTTTTCGGGGAGCTGTTTTTT
TRBD1	TRBJ1-6	many	TRBV9	CASSDPRDRVSSYNSPLHF	TGTGCCAGCAGCGATCCCCGGGACAGGGTGTCGTCCTATAATTCACCCCTCCACTTT
TRBD1	TRBJ2-7	.	TRBV6-1	CASSEAGQGYEQYF	TGTGCCAGCAGTGAAGCGGGACAGGGCTACGAGCAGTACTTC
TRBD1	TRBJ2-7	.	TRBV25-1	CASSPPDRGRGQYF	TGTGCCAGCAGTCCACCGGACAGGGGGCGGGGGCAGTACTTC
.	TRBJ2-7	.	TRBV10-2	CASTKGGLGSYEQYF	TGCGCCAGCACCAAGGGCGGGCTGGGCTCCTACGAGCAGTACTTC
.	TRBJ2-1	few	TRBV5-1	CASSLRTGKNEQFF	TGCGCCAGCAGCTTGAGAACAGGGAAAAATGAGCAGTTCTTC
.	TRBJ1-1	few	TRBV19	CASKEVGENTEAFF	TGTGCCAGTAAGGAGGTCGGGGAGAACACTGAAGCTTTCTTT
TRBD2	TRBJ2-2	many	TRBV4-2	CASSPGVSSGSLNTGELFF	TGTGCCAGCAGCCCAGGGGTATCTAGCGGGAGTTTGAACACCGGGGAGCTGTTTTTT